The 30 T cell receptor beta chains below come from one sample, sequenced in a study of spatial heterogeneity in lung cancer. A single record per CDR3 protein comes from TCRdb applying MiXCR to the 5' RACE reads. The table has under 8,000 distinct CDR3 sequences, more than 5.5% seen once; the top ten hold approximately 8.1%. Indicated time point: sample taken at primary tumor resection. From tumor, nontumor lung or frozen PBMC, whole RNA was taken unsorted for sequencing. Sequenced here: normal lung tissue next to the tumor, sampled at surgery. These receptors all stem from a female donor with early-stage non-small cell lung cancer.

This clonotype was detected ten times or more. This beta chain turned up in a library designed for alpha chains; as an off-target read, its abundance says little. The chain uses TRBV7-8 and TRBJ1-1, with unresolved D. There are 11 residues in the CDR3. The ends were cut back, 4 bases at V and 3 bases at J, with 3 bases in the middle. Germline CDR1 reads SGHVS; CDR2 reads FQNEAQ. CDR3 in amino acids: CASSSDTEAFF. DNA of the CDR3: TGTGCCAGCAGCTCCGACACTGAAGCTTTCTTT.

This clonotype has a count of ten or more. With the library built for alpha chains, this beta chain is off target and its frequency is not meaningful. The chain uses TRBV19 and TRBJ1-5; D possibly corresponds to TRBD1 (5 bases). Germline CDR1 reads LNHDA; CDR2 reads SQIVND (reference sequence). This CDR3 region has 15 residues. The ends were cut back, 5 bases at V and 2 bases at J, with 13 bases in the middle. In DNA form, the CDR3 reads TGTGCCAGTAGTCAGGGCAATCTGGGCAATCAGCCCCAGCATTTT. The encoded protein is CASSQGNLGNQPQHF.

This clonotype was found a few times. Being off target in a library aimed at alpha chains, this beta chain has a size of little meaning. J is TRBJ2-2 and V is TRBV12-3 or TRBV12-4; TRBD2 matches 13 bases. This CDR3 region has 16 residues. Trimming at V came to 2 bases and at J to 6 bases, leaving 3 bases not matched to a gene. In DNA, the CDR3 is TGTGCCAGCAGTTTAAGACTAGCGGGAGGACCCGGGGAGCTGTTTTTT. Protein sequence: CASSLRLAGGPGELFF.

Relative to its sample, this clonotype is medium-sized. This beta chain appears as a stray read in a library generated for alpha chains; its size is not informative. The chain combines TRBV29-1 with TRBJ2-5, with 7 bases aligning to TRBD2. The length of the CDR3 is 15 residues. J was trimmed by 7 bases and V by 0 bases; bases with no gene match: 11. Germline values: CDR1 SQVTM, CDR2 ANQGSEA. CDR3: CSVEDWRERGGTQYF. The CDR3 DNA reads TGCAGCGTTGAAGATTGGAGGGAGCGCGGGGGGACCCAGTACTTC.

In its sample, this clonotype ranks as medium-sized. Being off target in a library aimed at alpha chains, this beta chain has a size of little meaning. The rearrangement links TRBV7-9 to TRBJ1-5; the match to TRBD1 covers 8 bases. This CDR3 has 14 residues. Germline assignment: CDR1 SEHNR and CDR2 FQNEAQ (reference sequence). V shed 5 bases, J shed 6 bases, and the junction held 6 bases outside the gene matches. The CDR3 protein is CASSVGQGGQPQHF. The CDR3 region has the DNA TGTGCCAGCAGCGTCGGACAGGGCGGTCAGCCCCAGCATTTT.

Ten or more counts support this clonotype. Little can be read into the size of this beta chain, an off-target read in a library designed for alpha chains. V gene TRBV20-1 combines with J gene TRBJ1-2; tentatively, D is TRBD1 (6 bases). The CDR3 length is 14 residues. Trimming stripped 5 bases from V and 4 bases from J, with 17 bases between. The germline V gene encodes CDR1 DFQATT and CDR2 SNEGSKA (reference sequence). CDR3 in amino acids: CSADPRGPVYGYTF. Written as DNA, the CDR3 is TGCAGTGCTGACCCCCGGGGGCCCGTCTATGGCTACACCTTC.

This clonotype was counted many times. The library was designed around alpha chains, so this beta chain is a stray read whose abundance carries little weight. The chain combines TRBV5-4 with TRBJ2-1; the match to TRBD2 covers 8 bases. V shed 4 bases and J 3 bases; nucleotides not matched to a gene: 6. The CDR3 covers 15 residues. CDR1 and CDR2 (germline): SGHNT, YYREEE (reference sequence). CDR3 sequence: CASSPGLVGYNEQFF. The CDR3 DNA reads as TGTGCCAGCAGCCCGGGACTAGTAGGCTACAATGAGCAGTTCTTC.

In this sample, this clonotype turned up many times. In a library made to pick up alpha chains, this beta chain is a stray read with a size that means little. The DNA for the CDR3 is TGCGCCAGCAGCTCGGTACCGGGACTAGCAGACAAAGAGACCCAGTACTTC. It specifies CASSSVPGLADKETQYF. The chain has TRBV5-1 and TRBJ2-5, with 9 bases matching TRBD2. V lost 3 bases and J lost 3; bases outside the gene matches: 12. The CDR3 is made up of 17 amino acids. The V gene's germline CDR1 is SGHRS and CDR2 YFSETQ.

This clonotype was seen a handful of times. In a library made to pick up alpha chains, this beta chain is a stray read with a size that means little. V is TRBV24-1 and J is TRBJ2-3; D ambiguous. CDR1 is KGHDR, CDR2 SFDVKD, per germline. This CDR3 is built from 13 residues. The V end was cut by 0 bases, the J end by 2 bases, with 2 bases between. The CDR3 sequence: CATSDLNTDTQYF. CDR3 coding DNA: TGTGCCACCAGTGATTTGAACACAGATACGCAGTATTTT.

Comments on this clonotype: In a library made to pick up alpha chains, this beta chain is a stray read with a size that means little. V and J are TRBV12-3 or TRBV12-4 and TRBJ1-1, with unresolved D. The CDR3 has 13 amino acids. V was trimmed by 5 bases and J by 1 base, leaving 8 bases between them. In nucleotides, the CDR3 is TGTGCCAGCAGTCTGGGCCCGAACACTGAAGCTTTCTTT. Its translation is CASSLGPNTEAFF.

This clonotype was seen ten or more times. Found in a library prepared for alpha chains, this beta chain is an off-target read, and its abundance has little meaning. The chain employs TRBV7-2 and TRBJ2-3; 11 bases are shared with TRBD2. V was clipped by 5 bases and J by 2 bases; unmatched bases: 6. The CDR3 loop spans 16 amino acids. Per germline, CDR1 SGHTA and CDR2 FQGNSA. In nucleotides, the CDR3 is TGTGCCAGCAGCCTGTCGACTAGCGGGATCACAGATACGCAGTATTTT. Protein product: CASSLSTSGITDTQYF.

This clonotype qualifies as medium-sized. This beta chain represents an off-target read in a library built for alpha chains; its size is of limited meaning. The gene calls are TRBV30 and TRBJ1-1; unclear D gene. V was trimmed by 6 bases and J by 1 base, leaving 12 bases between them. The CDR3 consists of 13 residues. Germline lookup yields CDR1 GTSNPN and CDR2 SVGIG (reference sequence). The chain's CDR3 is CACLPTENTEAFF. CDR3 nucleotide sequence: TGTGCCTGCCTACCCACAGAGAACACTGAAGCTTTCTTT.

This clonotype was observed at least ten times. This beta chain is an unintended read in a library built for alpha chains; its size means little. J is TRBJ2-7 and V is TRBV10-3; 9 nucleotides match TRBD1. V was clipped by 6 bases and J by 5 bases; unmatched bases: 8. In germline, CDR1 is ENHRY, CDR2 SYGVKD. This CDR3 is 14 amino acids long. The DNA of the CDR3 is TGTGCCATCAGATCCGGGACAGGGAGCGACGAGCAGTACTTC. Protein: CAIRSGTGSDEQYF.

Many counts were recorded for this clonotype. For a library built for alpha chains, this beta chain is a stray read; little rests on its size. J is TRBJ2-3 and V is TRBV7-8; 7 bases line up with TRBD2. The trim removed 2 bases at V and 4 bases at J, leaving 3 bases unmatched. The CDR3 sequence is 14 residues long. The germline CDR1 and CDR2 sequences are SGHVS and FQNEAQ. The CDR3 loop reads CASSLREVSDTQYF. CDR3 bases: TGTGCCAGCAGCTTACGGGAGGTCTCAGATACGCAGTATTTT. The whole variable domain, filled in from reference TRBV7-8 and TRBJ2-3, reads GAGVSQSPRYKVAKRGQDVALRCDPISGHVSLFWYQQALGQGPEFLTYFQNEAQLDKSGLPSDRFFAERPEGSVSTLKIQRTQQEDSAVYLCASSLREVSDTQYFGPGTRLTVL.

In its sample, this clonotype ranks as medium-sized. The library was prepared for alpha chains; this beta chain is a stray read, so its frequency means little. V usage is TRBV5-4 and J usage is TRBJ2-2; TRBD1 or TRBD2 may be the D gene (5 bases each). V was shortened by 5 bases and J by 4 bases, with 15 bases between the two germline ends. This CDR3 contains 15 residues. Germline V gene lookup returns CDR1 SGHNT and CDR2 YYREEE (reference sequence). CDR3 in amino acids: CASSPGRAATGELFF. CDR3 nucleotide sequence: TGTGCCAGCAGTCCAGGGCGGGCAGCCACCGGGGAGCTGTTTTTT.

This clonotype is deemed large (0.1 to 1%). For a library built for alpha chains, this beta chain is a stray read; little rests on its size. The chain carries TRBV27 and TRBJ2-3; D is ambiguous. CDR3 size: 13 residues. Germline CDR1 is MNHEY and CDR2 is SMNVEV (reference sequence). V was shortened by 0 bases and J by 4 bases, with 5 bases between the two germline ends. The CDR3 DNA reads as TGTGCCAGCAGTTTATCCCGTCCAGATACGCAGTATTTT. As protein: CASSLSRPDTQYF.

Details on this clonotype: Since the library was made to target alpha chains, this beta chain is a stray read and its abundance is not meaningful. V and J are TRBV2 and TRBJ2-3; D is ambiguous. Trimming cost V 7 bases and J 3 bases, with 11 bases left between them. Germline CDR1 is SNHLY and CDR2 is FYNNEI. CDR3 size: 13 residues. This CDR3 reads CASTAAPTDTQYF. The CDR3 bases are TGTGCCAGCACCGCAGCCCCGACAGATACGCAGTATTTT.

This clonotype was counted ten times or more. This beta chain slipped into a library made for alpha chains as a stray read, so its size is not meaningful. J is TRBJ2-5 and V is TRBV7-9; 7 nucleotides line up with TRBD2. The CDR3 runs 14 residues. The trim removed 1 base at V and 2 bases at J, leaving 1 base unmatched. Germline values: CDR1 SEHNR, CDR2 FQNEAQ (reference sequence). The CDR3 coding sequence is TGTGCCAGCAGCTTAGGGACTAGTCAAGAGACCCAGTACTTC. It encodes CASSLGTSQETQYF.

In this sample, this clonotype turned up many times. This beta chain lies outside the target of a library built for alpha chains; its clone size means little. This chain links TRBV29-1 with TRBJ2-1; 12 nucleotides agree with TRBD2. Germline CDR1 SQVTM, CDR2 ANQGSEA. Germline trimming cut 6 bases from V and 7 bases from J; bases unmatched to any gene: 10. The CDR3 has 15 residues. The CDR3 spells CSVTTGLAGWNEQFF. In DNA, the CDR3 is TGCAGCGTGACCACTGGACTAGCGGGATGGAATGAGCAGTTCTTC.

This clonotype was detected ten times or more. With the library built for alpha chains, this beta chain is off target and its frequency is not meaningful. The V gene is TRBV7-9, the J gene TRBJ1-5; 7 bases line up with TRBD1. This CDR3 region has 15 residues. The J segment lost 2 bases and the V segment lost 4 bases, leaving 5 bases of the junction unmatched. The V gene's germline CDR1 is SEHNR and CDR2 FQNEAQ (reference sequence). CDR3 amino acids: CASSSNRGGNQPQHF. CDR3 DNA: TGTGCCAGCAGCTCAAACAGGGGTGGCAATCAGCCCCAGCATTTT.

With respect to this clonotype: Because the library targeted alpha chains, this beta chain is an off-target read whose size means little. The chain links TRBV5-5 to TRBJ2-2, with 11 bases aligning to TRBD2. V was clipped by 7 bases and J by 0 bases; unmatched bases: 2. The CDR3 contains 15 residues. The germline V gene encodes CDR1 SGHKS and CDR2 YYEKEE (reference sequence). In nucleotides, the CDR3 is TGTGCCAGCGGACTAGCGGGCTCGAACACCGGGGAGCTGTTTTTT. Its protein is CASGLAGSNTGELFF.

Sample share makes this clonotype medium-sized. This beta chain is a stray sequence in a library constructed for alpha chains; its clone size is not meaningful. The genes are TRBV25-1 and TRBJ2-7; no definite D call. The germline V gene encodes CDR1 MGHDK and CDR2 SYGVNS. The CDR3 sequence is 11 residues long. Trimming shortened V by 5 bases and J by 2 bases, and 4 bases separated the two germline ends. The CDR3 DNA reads TGTGCCAGCAGTCTCACCTACGAGCAGTACTTC. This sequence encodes CASSLTYEQYF.

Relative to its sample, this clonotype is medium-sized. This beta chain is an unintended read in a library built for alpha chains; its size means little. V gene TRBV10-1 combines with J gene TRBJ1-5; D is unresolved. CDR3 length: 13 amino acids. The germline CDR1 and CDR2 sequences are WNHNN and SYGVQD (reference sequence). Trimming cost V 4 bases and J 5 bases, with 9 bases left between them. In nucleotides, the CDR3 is TGCGCCAGCAGTGCGACTTTCGATCAGCCCCAGCATTTT. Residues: CASSATFDQPQHF.

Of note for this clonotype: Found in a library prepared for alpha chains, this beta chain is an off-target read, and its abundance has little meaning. In DNA form, the CDR3 reads TGCAGTGCCCGAACGGGGAACACTGAAGCTTTCTTT. Protein: CSARTGNTEAFF. V is TRBV20-1 and J is TRBJ1-1; D is ambiguous. V shed 6 bases and J shed 1 base, with 9 bases lying between them. Looked up from germline, CDR1 is DFQATT and CDR2 is SNEGSKA (reference sequence). This CDR3 has 12 amino acids.

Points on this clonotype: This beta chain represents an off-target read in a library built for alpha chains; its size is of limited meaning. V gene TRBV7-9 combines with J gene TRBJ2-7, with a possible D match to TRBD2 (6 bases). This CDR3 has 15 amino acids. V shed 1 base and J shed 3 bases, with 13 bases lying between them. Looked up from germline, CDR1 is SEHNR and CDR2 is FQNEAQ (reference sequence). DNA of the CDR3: TGTGCCAGCAGCTTAGGAGGCGGGAAAGTCTACGAGCAGTACTTC. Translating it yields CASSLGGGKVYEQYF.

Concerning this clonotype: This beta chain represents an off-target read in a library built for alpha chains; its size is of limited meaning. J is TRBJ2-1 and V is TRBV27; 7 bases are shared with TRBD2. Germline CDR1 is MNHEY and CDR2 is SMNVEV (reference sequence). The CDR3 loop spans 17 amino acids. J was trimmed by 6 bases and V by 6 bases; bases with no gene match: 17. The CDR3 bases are TGTGCCAGCAGGAGTTTAGGGGAATGGACTAGGGGCAATGAGCAGTTCTTC. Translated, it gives CASRSLGEWTRGNEQFF.

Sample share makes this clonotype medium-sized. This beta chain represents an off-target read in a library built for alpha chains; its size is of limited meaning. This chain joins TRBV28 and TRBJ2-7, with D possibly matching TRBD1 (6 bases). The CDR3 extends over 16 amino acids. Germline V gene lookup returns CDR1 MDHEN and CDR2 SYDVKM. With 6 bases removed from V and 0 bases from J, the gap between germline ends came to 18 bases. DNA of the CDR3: TGTGCCAGCAGCCCCCTCCGGGACATCAGCTCCTACGAGCAGTACTTC. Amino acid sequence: CASSPLRDISSYEQYF.

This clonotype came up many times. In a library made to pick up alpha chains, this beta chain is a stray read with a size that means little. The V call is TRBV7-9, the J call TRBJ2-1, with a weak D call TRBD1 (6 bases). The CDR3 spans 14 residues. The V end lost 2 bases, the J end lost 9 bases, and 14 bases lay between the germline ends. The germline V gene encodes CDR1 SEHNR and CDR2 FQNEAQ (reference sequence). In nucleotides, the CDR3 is TGTGCCAGCAGCTTACACAGGGACGACCCTGAGCAGTTCTTC. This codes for CASSLHRDDPEQFF.

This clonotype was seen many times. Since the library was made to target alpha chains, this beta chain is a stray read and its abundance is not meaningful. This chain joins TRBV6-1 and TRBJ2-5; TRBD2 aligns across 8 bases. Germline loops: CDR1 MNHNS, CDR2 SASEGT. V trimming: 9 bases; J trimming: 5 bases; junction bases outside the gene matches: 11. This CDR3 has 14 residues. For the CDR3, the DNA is TGTGCCAGAAACGAGCGGGAGAGATGTGAGACCCAGTACTTC. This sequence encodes CARNERERCETQYF.

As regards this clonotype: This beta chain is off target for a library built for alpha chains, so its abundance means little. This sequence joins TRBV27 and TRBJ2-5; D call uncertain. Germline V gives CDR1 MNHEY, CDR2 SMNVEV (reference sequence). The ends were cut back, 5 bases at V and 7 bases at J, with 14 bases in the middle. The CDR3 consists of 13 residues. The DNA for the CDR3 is TGTGCCAGCAGTCCTCAACCCCGGGCGACCCAGTACTTC. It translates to CASSPQPRATQYF.